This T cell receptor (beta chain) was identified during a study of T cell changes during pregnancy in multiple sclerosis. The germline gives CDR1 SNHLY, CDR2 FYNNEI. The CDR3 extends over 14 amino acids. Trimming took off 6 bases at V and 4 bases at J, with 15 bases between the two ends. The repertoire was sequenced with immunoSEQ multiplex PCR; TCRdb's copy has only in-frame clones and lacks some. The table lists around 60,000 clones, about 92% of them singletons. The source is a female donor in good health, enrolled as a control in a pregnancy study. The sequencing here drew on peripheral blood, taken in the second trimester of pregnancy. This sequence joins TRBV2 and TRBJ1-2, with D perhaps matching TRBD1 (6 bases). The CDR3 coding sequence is TGTGCCAGCAGACCGACAGGATGGAGCTATGGCTACACCTTC. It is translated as CASRPTGWSYGYTF.